This TCR beta chain was captured by sequencing in a study of shared clonotypes between healthy human individuals. Findings and caveats of the study: Few donors restricted represented genetic and exposure-history diversity.

Concerning this clone: The antigen remains unidentified.

Assay: immunoSEQ multiplex PCR; the TCRdb copy retains only in-frame clones and omits some. The table shows hundreds of thousands of clones, with almost 97% occurring only once. The receptor was derived from a woman aged 25 to 39 in good health. The sequenced material came from naive CD4+ T cells sorted from blood. The subset was: CD45RA+ positively selected.

The CDR3 DNA reads as TGTGCCAGCTCACCGGGGCAGGGGTATCAGCCCCAGCATTTT. Amino acids: CASSPGQGYQPQHF. The chain uses TRBV18 and TRBJ1-5, with D tentatively TRBD1 (6 bases). The CDR3 length is 14 residues. V lost 3 bases, J lost 5 bases, and 11 bases lay in between. CDR1 and CDR2 from the germline V gene are KGHSH and LQKENI.